Each of the 28 T cell receptor beta chains below was sequenced from the same sample in a study of T-cell memory formation after mild COVID-19 (dated by TCRdb to 2020 to 2023). Libraries were prepared through 5' RACE. The sequencer listed for this sample is Illumina NovaSeq 6000. Using fastp at Q25 and MiXCR, TCRdb reprocessed the public reads and kept productive beta chains. Merged by CDR3 protein, the rows form single entries marked with the most common genes and DNA. The sample table holds approximately 500,000 distinct CDR3 sequences, of which 20% to 30% were seen once. Of the sample, roughly an eighth is held by the ten largest clones. Sequencing input: PBMCs or a T cell subset sorted from them (not recorded which). The receptors come from an adult woman who had mild COVID-19 (a few samples of this study predate the infection). The sample titles of this study are shuffled in the database, so cell type and time point are left out; the donor was told from shared clones.

This clonotype was observed a handful of times. This rearrangement joins TRBV18 to TRBJ1-1; perhaps TRBD1 as D (6 bases). This CDR3 is 15 amino acids long. The germline CDR1 and CDR2 sequences are KGHSH and LQKENI. Trimming removed 1 base at V and 0 bases at J, with 9 bases between. CDR3 nucleotide sequence: TGTGCCAGCTCACCACGGGACATCATGAACACTGAAGCTTTCTTT. Translating it yields CASSPRDIMNTEAFF.

A word on this clonotype: This may be a read error: a much more frequent sequence differs by one nucleotide. The J gene is TRBJ2-3, the V gene TRBV5-8; 7 bases map to TRBD1. The CDR3 runs to 14 residues. CDR1 SGHTS and CDR2 YDEGEE come from the germline V gene. Germline trimming cut 2 bases from V and 1 base from J; bases unmatched to any gene: 1. The CDR3 sequence is CASSFQGGTDTQYF. As DNA, the CDR3 is TGTGCCAGCAGCTTCCAGGGGGGCACAGATACGCAGTATTTT.

In its sample, this clonotype was seen a few times. The rearrangement uses TRBV6-5 and TRBJ1-1, with TRBD1 identical over 8 bases. Germline V gene data show CDR1 as MNHEY and CDR2 as SVGAGI. The CDR3 has 16 residues. Trimming took 5 bases from V and 0 from J; bases not matched to a gene: 8. The CDR3 reads CASSKPYRGMNTEAFF. The CDR3, as DNA: TGTGCCAGCAGTAAGCCCTACAGGGGGATGAACACTGAAGCTTTCTTT.

The chain employs TRBV11-2 and TRBJ2-7; maybe TRBD2 (6 bases). The CDR3 is 15 residues long. V lost 4 bases and J 6 bases, leaving 19 bases between the germline ends. Germline CDR1 reads SGHAT; CDR2 reads FQNNGV. The CDR3 sequence is CASSSPRREGGEQYF. DNA of the CDR3: TGTGCCAGCAGCTCGCCACGGCGAGAGGGAGGCGAGCAGTACTTC.

Many counts were recorded for this clonotype. DNA of the CDR3: TGTGCCAGCAGTTCTTACCGGGACAGCGAGGGGCCCCAGCATTTT. This translates into CASSSYRDSEGPQHF. The chain links TRBV27 to TRBJ1-5; 7 bases match TRBD1. From germline, CDR1 is MNHEY and CDR2 SMNVEV (reference sequence). The CDR3 runs to 15 residues. V trimming: 4 bases; J trimming: 9 bases; junction bases outside the gene matches: 12.

This clonotype was observed a few times. The chain links TRBV30 to TRBJ1-5; possible D gene TRBD1, 5 bases. The CDR3 length is 13 residues. Germline-derived CDR1 and CDR2 are GTSNPN and SVGIG (reference sequence). The V end was cut by 3 bases, the J end by 5 bases, with 11 bases between. The CDR3 sequence: CAWRGRGDQPQHF. The CDR3 DNA is TGTGCCTGGAGGGGGCGGGGGGATCAGCCCCAGCATTTT.

The chain combines TRBV6-2 or TRBV6-3 with TRBJ2-7; 8 nucleotides line up with TRBD1. The junction had 6 bases not matched to a gene; V was cut back by 3 bases and J by 2 bases. Germline V lookup: CDR1 MNHEY, CDR2 SVGEGT. The CDR3 extends over 15 amino acids. In DNA, the CDR3 is TGTGCCAGCAGTTATGGGACAGGATATCCCTACGAGCAGTACTTC. Encoded protein: CASSYGTGYPYEQYF.

This chain links TRBV4-1 with TRBJ1-1; no reliable D call. There are 13 residues in the CDR3. V dropped 5 bases and J dropped 3 bases, with 10 bases sitting between them. Germline loops: CDR1 MGHRA, CDR2 YSYEKL. The CDR3 DNA reads TGCGCCAGCAGCTTTCCCTTGGACACTGAAGCTTTCTTT. This encodes CASSFPLDTEAFF.

Only a few counts were recorded for this clonotype. The chain uses TRBV7-9 and TRBJ1-6; D is ambiguous. Germline assignment: CDR1 SEHNR and CDR2 FQNEAQ (reference sequence). The V end was cut by 1 base, the J end by 8 bases, with 9 bases between. This CDR3 is built from 14 residues. The CDR3 loop reads CASSLVLVDSPLHF. Written as DNA, the CDR3 is TGTGCCAGCAGCTTAGTACTGGTAGATTCACCCCTCCACTTT.

The V gene is TRBV3-1, the J gene TRBJ1-1, with D unclear. The CDR3 loop spans 11 amino acids. Per germline, CDR1 LGHDT and CDR2 YNNKEL (reference sequence). Between the trimmed V and J ends, which lost 4 bases and 8 bases, there was a span of 8 bases. CDR3 DNA: TGTGCCAGCAGCCTGAAGAAGGAAGCTTTCTTT. Amino acid sequence: CASSLKKEAFF.

This clonotype occurred a few times. This chain connects TRBV6-4 to TRBJ2-1; 11 positions agree with TRBD2. The length of the CDR3 is 16 residues. The germline gives CDR1 MRHNA, CDR2 SNTAGT. V gave up 5 bases and J gave up 3 bases; unmatched junction bases: 6. CDR3 sequence (DNA): TGTGCCAGCAGTCGTACCGGGACTAGCGGCTACAATGAGCAGTTCTTC. The encoded protein is CASSRTGTSGYNEQFF.

This clonotype has more than one count but fewer than ten. The chain recombines TRBV12-3 or TRBV12-4 with TRBJ2-7; a weak D match, TRBD1 (5 bases). The CDR3 extends over 14 amino acids. The V end was cut by 3 bases, the J end by 6 bases, with 15 bases between. CDR3 nucleotide sequence: TGTGCCAGCAGTTTGTGCAGGGAAACCTGCGAGCAGTACTTC. Its translation is CASSLCRETCEQYF.

This chain links TRBV2 with TRBJ1-2; 8 nucleotides align to TRBD1. The CDR3 covers 16 residues. V lost 6 bases, J lost 4 bases, and 13 bases stayed unmatched. CDR1 and CDR2 (germline): SNHLY, FYNNEI. For the CDR3, the DNA is TGTGCCAGCAGGGCAACCGGGACAGGACCTCGCTATGGCTACACCTTC. It is translated as CASRATGTGPRYGYTF.

Note on this clonotype: One junction end disagrees with the germline gene, perhaps due to a read error. V gene TRBV3-1 combines with J gene TRBJ2-1, with 9 bases that match TRBD2. Germline V lookup: CDR1 LGHDT, CDR2 YNNKEL (reference sequence). The CDR3 covers 12 residues. CDR3 sequence reads: CASSHSGGLSIF. DNA for the CDR3: TGTGCCAGCAGCCATAGCGGGGGTTTATCGATCTTC.

The gene calls are TRBV18 and TRBJ1-2; 7 bases are a match to TRBD1. Losses at the gene ends were 3 bases for V and 7 bases for J; bases not matched to a gene: 8. This CDR3 is built from 14 residues. Germline loops: CDR1 KGHSH, CDR2 LQKENI. CDR3 protein: CASSPGTAARGYTF. CDR3 sequence (DNA): TGTGCCAGCTCACCCGGGACAGCTGCTCGTGGCTACACCTTC.

The chain employs TRBV5-8 and TRBJ2-2; D uncertain. V was pared by 2 bases and J by 5 bases, with 10 bases between. The CDR3 extends over 14 amino acids. CDR1 SGHTS and CDR2 YDEGEE come from the germline V gene. CDR3 region: CASSFWVETGELFF. The CDR3 nucleotides read TGTGCCAGCAGCTTTTGGGTAGAAACCGGGGAGCTGTTTTTT.

This clonotype was observed a few times. The rearrangement links TRBV4-1 to TRBJ1-2; perhaps TRBD1 as D (6 bases). V was cut by 3 bases and J by 6 bases, with 11 bases left in between. Germline V gene data show CDR1 as MGHRA and CDR2 as YSYEKL. This CDR3 comprises 13 residues. This CDR3 reads CASSQYRVDGYTF. DNA for the CDR3: TGCGCCAGCAGCCAGTACAGGGTTGATGGCTACACCTTC.

V is TRBV21-1 and J is TRBJ2-4; the table gives TRBD1 as D, unverified against the DNA. TRBV21-1 is a known pseudogene. CDR3 length equals 17 residues. In nucleotides, the CDR3 is TGTGCCAGCAGCAAAGGGGGGGGATCCCCTTCCAAAAACATTCAGTACTTC. This encodes CASSKGGGSPSKNIQYF.

The rearrangement joins TRBV24-1 to TRBJ2-3; TRBD1 or TRBD2 may be the D gene (5 bases each). In germline, CDR1 is KGHDR, CDR2 SFDVKD. The V gene lost 6 bases and the J gene lost 6 bases, with 12 bases spanning the gap. The CDR3 is made up of 13 amino acids. CDR3 coding DNA: TGTGCCACCAGTACCCCGGGGCTCGATACGCAGTATTTT. Amino acids: CATSTPGLDTQYF.

V and J are TRBV4-1 and TRBJ2-3; a weak D match, TRBD1 (6 bases). Trimming stripped 0 bases from V and 5 bases from J, with 15 bases between. Germline CDR1 is MGHRA and CDR2 is YSYEKL. The length of the CDR3 is 16 residues. CDR3 in amino acids: CASSQDQGPIEDTQYF. CDR3 sequence (DNA): TGCGCCAGCAGCCAAGACCAGGGGCCTATCGAAGATACGCAGTATTTT.

CDR3 amino acids: CASNGLAGGLGTDTQYF. In DNA form, the CDR3 reads TGTGCCAGCAATGGACTAGCGGGAGGATTGGGTACAGATACGCAGTATTTT. The chain combines TRBV27 with TRBJ2-3; the match to TRBD2 covers 14 bases. CDR3 size: 17 residues. V trimming: 7 bases; J trimming: 3 bases; junction bases outside the gene matches: 9. Germline CDR1 reads MNHEY; CDR2 reads SMNVEV (reference sequence).

This clonotype was observed at least ten times. J is TRBJ1-1 and V is TRBV5-1, with D possibly matching TRBD1 (5 bases). Trimming took off 0 bases at V and 6 bases at J, with 9 bases between the two ends. CDR1 and CDR2 (germline): SGHRS, YFSETQ. The CDR3 contains 13 residues. CDR3 loop: CASSLGGSPEAFF. CDR3 DNA sequence: TGCGCCAGCAGCTTGGGGGGGTCCCCTGAAGCTTTCTTT.

The chain has TRBV29-1 and TRBJ2-3; 9 positions match TRBD2. Germline values: CDR1 SQVTM, CDR2 ANQGSEA. Germline trimming cut 6 bases from V and 2 bases from J; bases unmatched to any gene: 9. CDR3 length: 15 amino acids. The CDR3 region is CSVPRLAADTDTQYF. In nucleotides, the CDR3 is TGCAGCGTCCCCAGACTAGCGGCCGACACAGATACGCAGTATTTT.

This clonotype was observed many times. The chain carries TRBV5-5 and TRBJ2-5, with 7 nucleotides matching TRBD1. Germline V gives CDR1 SGHKS, CDR2 YYEKEE (reference sequence). This CDR3 has 14 amino acids. V lost 4 bases and J lost 2; bases outside the gene matches: 5. The CDR3 protein is CASSRDSGQETQYF. CDR3 DNA: TGTGCCAGCAGCCGGGACAGCGGACAAGAGACCCAGTACTTC. The complete variable domain, with remaining parts taken from reference TRBV5-5 and TRBJ2-5, reads DAGVTQSPTHLIKTRGQQVTLRCSPISGHKSVSWYQQVLGQGPQFIFQYYEKEERGRGNFPDRFSARQFPNYSSELNVNALLLGDSALYLCASSRDSGQETQYFGPGTRLLVL.

In its sample, this clonotype was seen many times. The chain is built from TRBV5-4 and TRBJ2-7, with D hard to call. V was trimmed by 0 bases and J by 0 bases, leaving 16 bases between them. The CDR3 is 17 amino acids. CDR1 and CDR2 from the germline V gene are SGHNT and YYREEE (reference sequence). The CDR3 DNA sequence: TGTGCCAGCAGCTTGGGAGGCGTGGGCTTGCTCTCCTACGAGCAGTACTTC. It specifies CASSLGGVGLLSYEQYF. Looking up the rest from reference TRBV5-4 and TRBJ2-7 gives the full variable domain: ETGVTQSPTHLIKTRGQQVTLRCSSQSGHNTVSWYQQALGQGPQFIFQYYREEENGRGNFPPRFSGLQFPNYSSELNVNALELDDSALYLCASSLGGVGLLSYEQYFGPGTRLTVT.

CDR3 coding DNA: TGCAGTGCCGCCTTTGGAACAGGGCGGGAGACCCAGTACTTC. Translated, it gives CSAAFGTGRETQYF. The chain combines TRBV20-1 with TRBJ2-5, with D possibly matching TRBD1 (6 bases). The CDR3 sequence is 14 residues long. The germline V and J ends were trimmed by 6 bases and 5 bases, with 19 bases remaining between them. Germline values: CDR1 DFQATT, CDR2 SNEGSKA (reference sequence).

The V gene is TRBV11-3, the J gene TRBJ2-4; D gene uncertain. V lost 1 base, J lost 12 bases, and 10 bases lay in between. CDR1 and CDR2 from the germline V gene are SGHNT and YENEEA. The CDR3 runs 12 residues. CDR3: CASSLGPRTQYF. The CDR3 DNA sequence: TGTGCCAGCAGCTTAGGACCGCGGACTCAGTACTTC.

This clonotype was seen only a few times. The chain is built from TRBV19 and TRBJ2-7, with D hard to call. The CDR3 runs to 13 residues. Germline V gene sequence: CDR1 LNHDA, CDR2 SQIVND (reference sequence). Deletions cut 3 bases from V and 2 bases from J, with 8 bases between. In DNA form, the CDR3 reads TGTGCCAGTAGTATCCAGGAAACCTACGAGCAGTACTTC. This codes for CASSIQETYEQYF. Full variable domain (rest looked up from reference TRBV19 and TRBJ2-7): DGGITQSPKYLFRKEGQNVTLSCEQNLNHDAMYWYRQDPGQGLRLIYYSQIVNDFQKGDIAEGYSVSREKKESFPLTVTSAQKNPTAFYLCASSIQETYEQYFGPGTRLTVT.